This T cell receptor (beta chain) stems from a study of cytomegalovirus exposure and HLA in healthy donors. Looking at the study overall: T cells numbering approximately 170 million yielded approximately 100 million unique TCR beta sequences in an earlier analysis. Broader study findings: Apparent HLA restriction characterized most CMV-associated TCR beta chains in a later analysis. Altogether, 150 to 200 TCR beta chains were recorded as cytomegalovirus-associated.

CDR1 is SGHVS and CDR2 is FNYEAQ in the germline V gene. The CDR3 contains 13 residues. Trimming cost V 1 base and J 7 bases; bases outside gene matches: 4. In the case of this clone: The antigen remains undetermined.

PCR was performed using 60 Vbeta and 13 Jbeta primers. Profiled with immunoSEQ multiplex PCR; TCRdb holds only in-frame clones, not every one. The sample shows tens of thousands of clones, under 80% of them seen only once. This TCR was sampled from a male donor in good health and CMV-seropositive. The V and J genes are TRBV7-6 and TRBJ2-7, with 7 bases identical to TRBD2. The sequenced material came from PBMCs. CDR3 DNA: TGTGCCAGCAGCTTAGGCTCAGCGGGAGAGCAGTACTTC. As protein: CASSLGSAGEQYF.